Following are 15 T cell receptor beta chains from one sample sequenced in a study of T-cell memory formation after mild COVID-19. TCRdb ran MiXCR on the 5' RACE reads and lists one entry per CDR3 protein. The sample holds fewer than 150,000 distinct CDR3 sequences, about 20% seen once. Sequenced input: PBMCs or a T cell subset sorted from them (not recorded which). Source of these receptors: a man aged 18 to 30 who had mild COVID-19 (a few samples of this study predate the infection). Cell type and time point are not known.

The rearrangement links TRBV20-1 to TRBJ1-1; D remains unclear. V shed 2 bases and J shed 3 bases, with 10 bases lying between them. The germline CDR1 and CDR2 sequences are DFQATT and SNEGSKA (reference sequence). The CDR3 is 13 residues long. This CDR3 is CSARIRTYTEAFF. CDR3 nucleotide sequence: TGCAGTGCTAGAATCCGGACCTACACTGAAGCTTTCTTT.

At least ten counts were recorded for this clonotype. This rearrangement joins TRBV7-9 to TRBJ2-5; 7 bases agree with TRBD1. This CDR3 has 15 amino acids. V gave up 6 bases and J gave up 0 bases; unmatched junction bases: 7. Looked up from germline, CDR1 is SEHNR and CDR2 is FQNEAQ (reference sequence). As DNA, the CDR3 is TGTGCCAGCAGTAGTCGGGACAGATACCAAGAGACCCAGTACTTC. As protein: CASSSRDRYQETQYF.

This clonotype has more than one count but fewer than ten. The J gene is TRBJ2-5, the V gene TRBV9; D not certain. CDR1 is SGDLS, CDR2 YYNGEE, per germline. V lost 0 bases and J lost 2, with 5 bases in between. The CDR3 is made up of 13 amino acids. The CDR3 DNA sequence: TGTGCCAGCAGCGTAGGGGGTCAAGAGACCCAGTACTTC. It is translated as CASSVGGQETQYF.

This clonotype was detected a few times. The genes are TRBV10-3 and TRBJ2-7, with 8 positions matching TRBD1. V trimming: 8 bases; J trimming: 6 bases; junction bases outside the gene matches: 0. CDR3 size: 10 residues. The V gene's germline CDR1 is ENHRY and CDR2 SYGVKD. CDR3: CAIGTGEQYV. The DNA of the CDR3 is TGTGCCATCGGGACAGGCGAGCAGTACGTC.

The CDR3 region is CASSESTTGDAEAFF. CDR3 DNA: TGTGCCAGCAGTGAGTCCACCACAGGGGACGCTGAAGCTTTCTTT. The chain couples TRBV25-1 to TRBJ1-1; 7 bases are a match to TRBD1. V was pared by 3 bases and J by 6 bases, with 10 bases of the junction left unmatched. This CDR3 has 15 residues. Germline CDR1 and CDR2: MGHDK and SYGVNS.

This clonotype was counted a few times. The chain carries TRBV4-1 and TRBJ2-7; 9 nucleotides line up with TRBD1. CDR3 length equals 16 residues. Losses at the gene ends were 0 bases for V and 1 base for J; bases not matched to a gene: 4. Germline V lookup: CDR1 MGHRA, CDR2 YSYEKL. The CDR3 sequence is CASSQDLGTGSYEQYF. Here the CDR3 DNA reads TGCGCCAGCAGCCAAGATCTCGGGACAGGGTCCTACGAGCAGTACTTC.

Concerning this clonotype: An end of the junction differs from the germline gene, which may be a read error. CDR3 nucleotide sequence: TGTGCTAGCAGCTTTTCAACGAACACTGAAGCTTTCTTT. Translated, it gives CASSFSTNTEAFF. J is TRBJ1-1 and V is TRBV7-7; D unclear. The CDR3 runs 13 residues. In germline, CDR1 is SSHAT, CDR2 FNYEAQ (reference sequence).

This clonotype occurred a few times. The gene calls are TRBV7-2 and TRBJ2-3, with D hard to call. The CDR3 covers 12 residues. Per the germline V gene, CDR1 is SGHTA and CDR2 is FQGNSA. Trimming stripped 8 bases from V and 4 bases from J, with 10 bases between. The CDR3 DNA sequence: TGTGCCAGCTTAACCTTCGCAGATACGCAGTATTTT. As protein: CASLTFADTQYF.

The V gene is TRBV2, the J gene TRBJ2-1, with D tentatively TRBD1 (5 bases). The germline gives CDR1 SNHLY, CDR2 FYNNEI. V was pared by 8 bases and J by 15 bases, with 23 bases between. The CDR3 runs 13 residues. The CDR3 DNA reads TGTGCCAGCCTGAAGCCGGACACTACCGATGCGTTCTTC. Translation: CASLKPDTTDAFF. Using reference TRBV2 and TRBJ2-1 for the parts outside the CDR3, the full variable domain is EPEVTQTPSHQVTQMGQEVILRCVPISNHLYFYWYRQILGQKVEFLVSFYNNEISEKSEIFDDQFSVERPDGSNFTLKIRSTKLEDSAMYFCASLKPDTTDAFFGPGTRLTVL.

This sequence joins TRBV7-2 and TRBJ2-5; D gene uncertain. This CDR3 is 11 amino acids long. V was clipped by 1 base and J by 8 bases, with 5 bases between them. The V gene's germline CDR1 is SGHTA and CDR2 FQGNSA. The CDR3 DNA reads TGTGCCAGCAGCTTAGAAGTCACCCAGTACTTC. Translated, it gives CASSLEVTQYF.

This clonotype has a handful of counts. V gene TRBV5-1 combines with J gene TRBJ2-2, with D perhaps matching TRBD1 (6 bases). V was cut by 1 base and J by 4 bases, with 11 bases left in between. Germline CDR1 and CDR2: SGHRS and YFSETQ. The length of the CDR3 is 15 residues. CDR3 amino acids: CASSLNREITGELFF. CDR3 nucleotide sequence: TGCGCCAGCAGCTTGAACAGGGAAATCACCGGGGAGCTGTTTTTT.

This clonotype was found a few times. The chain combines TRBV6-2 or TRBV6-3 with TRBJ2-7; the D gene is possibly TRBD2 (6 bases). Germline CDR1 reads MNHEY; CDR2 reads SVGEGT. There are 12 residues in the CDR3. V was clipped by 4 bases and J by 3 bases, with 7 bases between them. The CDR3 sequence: CASSWGGYEQYF. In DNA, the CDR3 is TGTGCCAGCAGTTGGGGAGGCTACGAGCAGTACTTC.

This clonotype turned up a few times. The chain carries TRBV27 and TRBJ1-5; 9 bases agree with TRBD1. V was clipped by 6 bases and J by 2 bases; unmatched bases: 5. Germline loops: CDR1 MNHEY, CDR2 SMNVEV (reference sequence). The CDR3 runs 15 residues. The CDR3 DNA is TGTGCCAGCAGCAAACAGGGGGCGGGCAATCAGCCCCAGCATTTT. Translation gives CASSKQGAGNQPQHF.

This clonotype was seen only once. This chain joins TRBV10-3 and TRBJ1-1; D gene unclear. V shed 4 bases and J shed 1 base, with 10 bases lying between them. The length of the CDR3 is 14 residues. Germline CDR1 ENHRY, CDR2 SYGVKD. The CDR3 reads CAISAGWGNTEAFF. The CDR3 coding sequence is TGTGCCATCAGTGCCGGGTGGGGGAACACTGAAGCTTTCTTT.

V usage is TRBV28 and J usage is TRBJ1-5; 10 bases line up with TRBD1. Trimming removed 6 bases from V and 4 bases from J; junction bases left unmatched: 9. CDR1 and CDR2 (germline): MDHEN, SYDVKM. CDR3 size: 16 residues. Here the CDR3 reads CASSTGTGERNQPQHF. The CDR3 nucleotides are TGTGCCAGCAGCACAGGGACAGGGGAACGAAATCAGCCCCAGCATTTT. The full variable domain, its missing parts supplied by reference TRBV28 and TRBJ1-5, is DVKVTQSSRYLVKRTGEKVFLECVQDMDHENMFWYRQDPGLGLRLIYFSYDVKMKEKGDIPEGYSVSREKKERFSLILESASTNQTSMYLCASSTGTGERNQPQHFGDGTRLSIL.